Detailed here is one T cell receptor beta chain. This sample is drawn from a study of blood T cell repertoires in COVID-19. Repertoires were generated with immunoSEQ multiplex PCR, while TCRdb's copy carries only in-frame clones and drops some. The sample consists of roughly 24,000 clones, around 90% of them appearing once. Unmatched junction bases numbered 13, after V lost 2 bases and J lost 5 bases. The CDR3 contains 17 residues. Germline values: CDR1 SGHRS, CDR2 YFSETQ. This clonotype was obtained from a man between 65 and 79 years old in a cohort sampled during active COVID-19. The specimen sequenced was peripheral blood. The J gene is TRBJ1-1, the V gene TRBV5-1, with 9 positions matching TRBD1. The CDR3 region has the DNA TGCGCCAGCAGCTTCCAACCCGGGACAGGGTCGGGTACTGAAGCTTTCTTT. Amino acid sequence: CASSFQPGTGSGTEAFF.